The sequence of this TCR beta chain was determined in a study of shared clonotypes between healthy human individuals. Overall study: CD4 naive and memory got three plates each, CD8 naive two, CD8 memory one. Findings of the study overall: Generation probabilities of non-shared clonotypes were lower (relative to those shared by all four donors).

Profiled with immunoSEQ multiplex PCR; TCRdb holds only in-frame clones, not every one. The data contain roughly 2,500,000 clones, over 85% of them seen just once; the ten biggest clones take up roughly 0.39%. On this clone itself: Its specificity is not known.

CDR3 size: 17 residues. Germline V gene data show CDR1 as SGHRS and CDR2 as YFSETQ. Trimming removed 4 bases from V and 0 bases from J, with 18 bases in between. The chain uses TRBV5-1 and TRBJ2-3; a possible D gene is TRBD2 (5 bases). The sequenced material came from naive CD4+ T cells from PBMCs. Subset here: CD45RA+ positively selected. The TCR was taken from a man between 18 and 35 years old in good health. Some clones in this sample may be carry-over from other donors' samples. The CDR3: CASSPTLVRSSTDTQYF. The CDR3, as DNA: TGCGCCAGCAGCCCAACACTAGTCCGTTCTAGCACAGATACGCAGTATTTT.